These 7 T cell receptor beta chains came from one sample sequenced in a study of blood T cell repertoires in COVID-19. Some clones are missing from TCRdb's copy, which holds only in-frame ones; the method was immunoSEQ multiplex PCR. Here the sample spans 250,000 or so clones, 75% to 90% being singletons. Sequences were obtained from PBMCs or T cells enriched from blood (not recorded which). The receptor source for this set is a man in his forties who had recovered from COVID-19.

The rearrangement links TRBV5-6 to TRBJ2-1; no reliable D call. Looked up from germline, CDR1 is SGHDT and CDR2 is YYEEEE. Trimming left V 3 bases short and J 0 bases short, with 4 bases between. CDR3 length equals 13 residues. The CDR3 sequence: CASSSGSYNEQFF. In DNA, the CDR3 is TGTGCCAGCAGCTCCGGCTCCTACAATGAGCAGTTCTTC. Supplemented by reference TRBV5-6 and TRBJ2-1, the full variable domain reads DAGVTQSPTHLIKTRGQQVTLRCSPKSGHDTVSWYQQALGQGPQFIFQYYEEEERQRGNFPDRFSGHQFPNYSSELNVNALLLGDSALYLCASSSGSYNEQFFGPGTRLTVL.

The sample holds one count of this clone. This chain links TRBV6-5 with TRBJ1-2; 7 bases fit TRBD1. The V and J ends lost 0 bases and 8 bases, in that order; junction bases with no gene match: 9. CDR3 length: 15 amino acids. Germline CDR1 is MNHEY and CDR2 is SVGAGI. The DNA for the CDR3 is TGTGCCAGCAGTTACTCGAGGTGGACAGGTGGGGGCTACACCTTC. Translated: CASSYSRWTGGGYTF.

The chain has TRBV9 and TRBJ1-1; 10 positions match TRBD1. J was trimmed by 0 bases and V by 3 bases; bases with no gene match: 11. The CDR3 is 18 amino acids. Germline assignment: CDR1 SGDLS and CDR2 YYNGEE. For the CDR3, the DNA is TGTGCCAGCAGCGGTTCCGGGACAGGGGCTATCATGAACACTGAAGCTTTCTTT. It specifies CASSGSGTGAIMNTEAFF.

The chain combines TRBV7-9 with TRBJ2-7; TRBD2 aligns across 10 bases. V was pared by 2 bases and J by 4 bases, with 5 bases of the junction left unmatched. Germline V lookup: CDR1 SEHNR, CDR2 FQNEAQ (reference sequence). This CDR3 region has 15 residues. CDR3 DNA sequence: TGTGCCAGCAGCTTACCTCTAGCGGGAGTTTACGAGCAGTACTTC. Translation: CASSLPLAGVYEQYF.

The chain joins TRBV7-7 to TRBJ2-7; 7 bases are a match to TRBD1. The CDR3 covers 15 residues. CDR1 and CDR2 (germline): SSHAT, FNYEAQ (reference sequence). The V segment lost 3 bases and the J segment 1 base; nucleotides outside the gene matches: 6. The DNA for the CDR3 is TGTGCCAGCAGCTTGAGGACAGGTTCGTCCTACGAGCAGTACTTC. Residues: CASSLRTGSSYEQYF. Combining the CDR3 with reference TRBV7-7 and TRBJ2-7 gives the whole variable domain GAGVSQSPRYKVTKRGQDVTLRCDPISSHATLYWYQQALGQGPEFLTYFNYEAQPDKSGLPSDRFSAERPEGSISTLTIQRTEQRDSAMYRCASSLRTGSSYEQYFGPGTRLTVT.

The genes are TRBV5-8 and TRBJ2-1, with 10 nucleotides matching TRBD2. Germline V CDR1 and CDR2: SGHTS, YDEGEE. The CDR3 runs 15 residues. Unmatched junction bases numbered 11, after V lost 3 bases and J lost 11 bases. In nucleotides, the CDR3 is TGTGCCAGCAGCTCTGGGGGGTCAGCGGGAGGGAAGCAGTTCTTC. It is translated as CASSSGGSAGGKQFF.

The chain links TRBV19 to TRBJ2-7; 9 bases are shared with TRBD2. Germline CDR1 is LNHDA and CDR2 is SQIVND (reference sequence). The J segment lost 2 bases and the V segment lost 9 bases, leaving 8 bases of the junction unmatched. CDR3 length equals 14 residues. The chain's CDR3 is CASLAGVPPYEQYF. As DNA, the CDR3 is TGTGCCAGCTTAGCGGGAGTACCTCCCTACGAGCAGTACTTC.